This is a list of T cell receptor beta chains from one sample in a study of cytomegalovirus exposure and HLA in healthy donors. Sequenced by immunoSEQ multiplex PCR; TCRdb stores in-frame clones only, minus some. In the table there are some 170,000 clones, under 80% of which are singletons. The specimen sequenced was PBMCs. The receptors derive from a human donor in good health. CDR3s include the opening cysteine and the closing phenylalanine or tryptophan. Fields, in order: D gene, J gene, V gene, clone size, CDR3 DNA, CDR3 protein. A D gene is named only where the DNA matches it firmly. Size is omitted from some rows. Given values are once, few, many or a class for expanded clones.

TRBD1	TRBJ2-2	TRBV19	NA	TGTGCCAGTAGAGTTATATCGGGACAGGCGGCTCTCACCGGGGAGCTGTTTTTT	CASRVISGQAALTGELFF
TRBD2	TRBJ2-3	TRBV4-1	NA	TGCGCCAGCAGCCCGGGAGGGGGTAACACAGATACGCAGTATTTT	CASSPGGGNTDTQYF
NA	TRBJ2-5	TRBV27	NA	TGTGCCAGCAGCTCCATATATAGGGGGGGAGAGACCCAGTACTTC	CASSSIYRGGETQYF
NA	TRBJ1-5	TRBV27	NA	TGTGCCAGCAGTCCCGGGACACCCGCTCAGCCCCAGCATTTT	CASSPGTPAQPQHF
TRBD1	TRBJ2-6	TRBV7-6	few	TGTGCCAGCAGCTTAGACAGGGGTGATGGGGCCAACGTCCTGACTTTC	CASSLDRGDGANVLTF
TRBD1	TRBJ1-1	TRBV6-1	NA	TGTGCCAGCAGTGGCTTCGGGACAGGGAGAAACACTGAAGCTTTCTTT	CASSGFGTGRNTEAFF
NA	TRBJ2-4	TRBV21-1	NA	TGTGCCAGCTTCGGGCGGGGGAGGAGACCAAAAACCATTCAGTACTTC	CASFGRGRRPKTIQYF
TRBD2	TRBJ2-3	TRBV6-6	NA	TGTGCCAGCAAGGAAGCGGGGGGGCCCAGTCCAGATACGCAGTATTTT	CASKEAGGPSPDTQYF
TRBD1	TRBJ2-3	TRBV4-1	few	TGCGCCAGCAGCCGCGGCACGGGACAGCTCACAGATACGCAGTATTTT	CASSRGTGQLTDTQYF
NA	TRBJ2-1	TRBV5-1	NA	TGCGCCAGCAGCTTGGGACAGGGCGGGGTTAATGAGCAGTTCTTC	CASSLGQGGVNEQFF
TRBD1	TRBJ1-1	TRBV7-2	few	TGTGCCAGCAGCTCCCTGACAGGGTGGTGGGCTTTCTTT	CASSSLTGWWAFF
NA	TRBJ1-5	TRBV6-6	NA	TGTGCCAGCAGTTATGTGGCGGGCAATCAGCCCCAGCATTTT	CASSYVAGNQPQHF
NA	TRBJ2-1	TRBV9	NA	TGTGCCAGCAGCGTAGAGTGGGGCCCCTACAATGAGCAGTTCTTC	CASSVEWGPYNEQFF
NA	TRBJ2-2	TRBV5-4	NA	TGTGCCAGCAGGAGGGTATCCGGGGAGCTGTTTTTT	CASRRVSGELFF
NA	TRBJ2-3	TRBV19	once	TGTGCCAGTAGCAAAAGCAGGGATACGCAGTATTTT	CASSKSRDTQYF
TRBD2	TRBJ2-1	TRBV5-1	NA	TGCGCCAGCAGCACCGGACTAGCGGGCGTTATGAATGAGCAGTTCTTC	CASSTGLAGVMNEQFF
NA	TRBJ1-4	TRBV5-4	NA	TGTGCCAGCAGCTCAAACAGGGCCGACCTTAATGAAAAACTGTTTTTT	CASSSNRADLNEKLFF
NA	TRBJ1-1	TRBV2	few	TGTGCCAGCAGTCAGACAGTAGTTGAAGCTTTCTTT	CASSQTVVEAFF
NA	TRBJ1-1	TRBV5-4	NA	TGTGCCAGCAGCTTTACAGGTAATACTGAAGCTTTCTTT	CASSFTGNTEAFF
NA	TRBJ2-3	TRBV7-9	NA	TGTGCCAGCAGCTCGTCAGGGGCCTCCAATACGCAGTATTTT	CASSSSGASNTQYF
TRBD1	TRBJ2-7	TRBV27	NA	TGTGCCAGCAGTTTAAGTGGGACAGGGGCCGCAGCCTACGAGCAGTACTTC	CASSLSGTGAAAYEQYF
TRBD1	TRBJ1-2	TRBV6-5	NA	TGTGCCAGCACCAACTGGGACAGGGGAGGAAAAGGCTACACCTTC	CASTNWDRGGKGYTF
TRBD2	TRBJ2-5	TRBV6-5	once	TGTGCCAGCAGTTCCCCCCACTCAGCGGGGTCAGGCCAGTACTTC	CASSSPHSAGSGQYF
NA	TRBJ2-7	TRBV7-9	NA	TGTGCCAGCAGCCGTGTATCAGGGACCTACGAGCAGTACTTC	CASSRVSGTYEQYF
NA	TRBJ1-5	TRBV7-9	NA	TGTGCCAGCAGCTTAGGAGGGAGTGGCCAGCCCCAGCATTTT	CASSLGGSGQPQHF
TRBD1	TRBJ2-7	TRBV5-1	few	TGCGCCAGCAGCTTGGATGGGACAGGGGGCTACGAGCAGTACTTC	CASSLDGTGGYEQYF
NA	TRBJ1-1	TRBV9	NA	TGTGCCAGCAGTGCTTACGGGAACACTGAAGCTTTCTTT	CASSAYGNTEAFF
NA	TRBJ2-2	TRBV2	once	TGTGCCAGCAGTGAAGTCAAGCCGAACACCGGGGAGCTGTTTTTT	CASSEVKPNTGELFF
TRBD1	TRBJ2-7	TRBV9	NA	TGTGCCAGCAGCGCCGGGCAGGGGGCGATGGACGAGCAGTACTTC	CASSAGQGAMDEQYF
NA	TRBJ1-4	TRBV9	NA	TGTGCCAGCAGCCTCACAGGGAATGAAAAACTGTTTTTT	CASSLTGNEKLFF
NA	TRBJ2-5	TRBV5-4	NA	TGTGCCAGCAGCCTTAGACAGAAACAAGAGACCCAGTACTTC	CASSLRQKQETQYF
NA	TRBJ2-7	TRBV30	NA	TGTGCCTGGAGTAGGGGACATACCCCCTACGAGCAGTACTTC	CAWSRGHTPYEQYF
NA	TRBJ1-4	TRBV12-5	NA	TGTGCTAGTGGTTTGGTGGCTGGAGGCGAAAAACTGTTTTTT	CASGLVAGGEKLFF
NA	TRBJ2-7	TRBV20-1	once	TGCAGTGCCTACACAGGCTACGAGCAGTACTTC	CSAYTGYEQYF
NA	TRBJ2-5	TRBV9	few	TGTGCCAGCAGCGTAGGGGGAGGGGGGACGGTTGGAGAGACCCAGTACTTC	CASSVGGGGTVGETQYF
NA	TRBJ2-1	TRBV7-9	NA	TGTGCCAGCAGCTCTGTTATGACTAATGAGCAGTTCTTC	CASSSVMTNEQFF
NA	TRBJ2-3	TRBV7-7	few	TGTGCTAGCAGCCGGGGGACTTCTAGCACAGATACGCAGTATTTT	CASSRGTSSTDTQYF
TRBD1	TRBJ1-2	TRBV7-2	NA	TGTGCCAGCAGCTTAGGGACAGGGTCTGGTGGCTACACCTTC	CASSLGTGSGGYTF
NA	TRBJ1-2	TRBV2	once	TGTGCCAGCAGTTCCCGACAGGACGATGGCTACACCTTC	CASSSRQDDGYTF
NA	TRBJ2-7	TRBV13	few	TGTGCCAGCAGCTTAGGCGGGACGGGACTCTCCTACGAGCAGTACTTC	CASSLGGTGLSYEQYF
TRBD1	TRBJ1-1	TRBV18	NA	TGTGCCAGCTCACCTCCGTACGGGACAGGGAAGACTGAAGCTTTCTTT	CASSPPYGTGKTEAFF
NA	TRBJ2-3	TRBV18	NA	TGTGCCAGCTCACAGGGCGGGAGCACAGATACGCAGTATTTT	CASSQGGSTDTQYF
NA	TRBJ1-3	TRBV6-1	few	TGTGCCAGCAGGACAGGTGGATTTTCTGGAAACACCATATATTTT	CASRTGGFSGNTIYF
TRBD1	TRBJ1-2	TRBV6-5	few	TGTGCCAGCAGTCCAGGGACAGGGGGCAACTATGGCTACACCTTC	CASSPGTGGNYGYTF
NA	TRBJ2-7	TRBV6-1	once	TGTGCCAGCAGCTTACCCGACGACAACTACGAGCAGTACTTC	CASSLPDDNYEQYF
NA	TRBJ1-3	TRBV7-8	NA	TGTGCCAGCAGCACTTATTCCAGGGGAAACACCATATATTTT	CASSTYSRGNTIYF
TRBD2	TRBJ2-1	TRBV5-4	NA	TGTGCCAGCAGCTTGGGCCTAGCGGGGGCCCACAATGAGCAGTTCTTC	CASSLGLAGAHNEQFF
NA	TRBJ1-1	TRBV6-1	few	TGTGCCAGCAGGTCATACAGGGAGTTGTACACTGAAGCTTTCTTT	CASRSYRELYTEAFF
NA	TRBJ1-2	TRBV7-3	few	TGTGCCAGCAGCTTAAATCCCCCCGGCGCAGGGGACTATGGCTACACCTTC	CASSLNPPGAGDYGYTF
TRBD1	TRBJ1-2	TRBV18	NA	TGTGCCAGCTCACCCCGACAGGGGGCTCCATGGGGCTACACCTTC	CASSPRQGAPWGYTF
NA	TRBJ1-6	TRBV7-3	NA	TGTGCCAGCAGCTTCGGGACCCCTGGGGGCCCACCCCTCCACTTT	CASSFGTPGGPPLHF
TRBD1	TRBJ1-5	TRBV5-4	once	TGTGCCAGCAGCGCAGGGACAGGTTGGGGTCAGCCCCAGCATTTT	CASSAGTGWGQPQHF
TRBD1	TRBJ1-2	TRBV15	NA	TGTGCCACCAGCAGAGATAGGGGACAGCTTATTAACTATGGCTACACCTTC	CATSRDRGQLINYGYTF
NA	TRBJ2-5	TRBV7-2	NA	TGTGCCAGCACCCAAGTGAGAGCGATACAAGAGACCCAGTACTTC	CASTQVRAIQETQYF
NA	TRBJ2-3	TRBV19	NA	TGTGCCAGTAGTACTAGCACAGATACGCAGTATTTT	CASSTSTDTQYF
NA	TRBJ1-6	TRBV19	NA	TGTGCCAGTACCAAGGGGGGGACACCCCTCCACTTT	CASTKGGTPLHF
TRBD1	TRBJ1-1	TRBV5-6	few	TGTGCCAGCAGCTCCAAAGGGGGCGCATGGACTGAAGCTTTCTTT	CASSSKGGAWTEAFF
TRBD1	TRBJ1-1	TRBV5-1	NA	TGCGCCAGCAGCTTGTATGCGTCCGCAGGGGGTGGGAACACTGAAGCTTTCTTT	CASSLYASAGGGNTEAFF
NA	TRBJ2-2	TRBV4-1	few	TGCGCCAGCAGCCAAGACAGGGGATCGCTCGGGGAGCTGTTTTTT	CASSQDRGSLGELFF
TRBD1	TRBJ2-3	TRBV7-9	NA	TGTGCCAGCAGCCCGGGACAGTACACAGATACGCAGTATTTT	CASSPGQYTDTQYF